The following is a TCR beta chain sequence with its context. The antigen is not known. TCRdb ran MiXCR on the 5' RACE reads and lists one entry per CDR3 protein. The sample gives approximately 700,000 distinct CDR3 sequences, over 15% of which show up once; around 14% is in the top ten. This specimen belongs to a study of identical twins. Study-wide findings and caveats: Insertions were reduced in abundant cord blood beta clonotypes but not in memory repertoires. Monozygotic twins shared more out-of-frame TCR alpha than recombination models predicted.

From germline, CDR1 is ENHRY and CDR2 SYGVKD. The CDR3 runs to 14 residues. V was trimmed by 10 bases and J by 0 bases, leaving 15 bases between them. These same records also appear under a second study, on T cells expressing NK-cell markers. That study adds: Dominance of the CD3+CD56-NKG2C+ fraction by these clonotypes also held in several donors.

The sequence came from a woman between 18 and 29 years old in good health. The rearrangement joins TRBV10-3 to TRBJ1-1; the D is unclear. The sequenced sample consisted of PBMCs. The chain's CDR3 is CATVAGSLNTEAFF. As DNA, the CDR3 is TGTGCCACCGTAGCCGGCAGCTTGAACACTGAAGCTTTCTTT.